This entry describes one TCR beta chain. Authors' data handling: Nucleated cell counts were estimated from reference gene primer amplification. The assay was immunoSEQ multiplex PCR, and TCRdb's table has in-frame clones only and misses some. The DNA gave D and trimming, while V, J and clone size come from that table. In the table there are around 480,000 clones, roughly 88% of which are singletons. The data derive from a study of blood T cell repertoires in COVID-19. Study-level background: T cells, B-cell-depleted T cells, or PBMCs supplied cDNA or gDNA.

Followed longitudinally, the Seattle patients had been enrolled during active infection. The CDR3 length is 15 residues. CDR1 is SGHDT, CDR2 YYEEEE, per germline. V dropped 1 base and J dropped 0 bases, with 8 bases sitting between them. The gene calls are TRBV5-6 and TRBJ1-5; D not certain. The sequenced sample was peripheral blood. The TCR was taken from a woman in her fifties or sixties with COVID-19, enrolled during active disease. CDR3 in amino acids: CASSLTATSNQPQHF. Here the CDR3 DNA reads TGTGCCAGCAGCTTGACAGCTACTAGCAATCAGCCCCAGCATTTT.